This TCR beta chain derives from a study of blood T cell repertoires in COVID-19. Study-wide background: Samples representing acute and convalescent COVID-19 were sourced from the United States, Italy and Spain. The analysed material was cDNA or gDNA that came from T cells, B-cell-depleted T cells, or PBMCs.

Authors' analysis steps: Amplification with reference gene primers provided the estimates of nucleated cell counts. The data were produced by immunoSEQ multiplex PCR, yet TCRdb's version contains in-frame clones alone and is incomplete. That table is the source of V, J and clone size, and D and trimming were worked out from the DNA. The sample contains over 300,000 clones, about 83% of which appear only once. This clonotype originated in a woman between 45 and 65 years old with acute or convalescent COVID-19. The sequenced sample was peripheral blood.

This CDR3 is CASSGPSGSSYNEQFF. In DNA form, the CDR3 reads TGTGCCAGCAGCGGCCCTAGCGGGAGCTCCTACAATGAGCAGTTCTTC. V usage is TRBV9 and J usage is TRBJ2-1; 10 nucleotides match TRBD2. The CDR3 contains 16 residues. J gave up 0 bases and V 3 bases, and 3 bases lay outside the gene matches. Germline CDR1 is SGDLS and CDR2 is YYNGEE.